This T cell receptor beta chain was retrieved from a study of response to subunit inactivated influenza vaccine. This clonotype was seen at least ten times. Germline V gene lookup returns CDR1 GTSNPN and CDR2 SVGIG (reference sequence). The CDR3 is 13 amino acids. V shed 3 bases and J shed 5 bases, with 13 bases lying between them. One entry per CDR3 protein results from TCRdb running MiXCR on the RT-PCR reads. The data hold 550,000 to 800,000 distinct CDR3 sequences, with approximately 14% observed a single time. The receptor comes from a middle-aged man who received an inactivated influenza vaccine. This rearrangement joins TRBV30 to TRBJ2-5; the D gene could be TRBD1 or TRBD2 (5 bases each). This specimen consisted of PBMCs from blood, obtained roughly 12 days after vaccination. DNA for the CDR3: TGTGCCTGGAGAGGAAGACAGCGGGAGACCCAGTACTTC. The encoded protein is CAWRGRQRETQYF.